This entry concerns a single T cell receptor beta chain. The antigen remains undetermined. The record originates from a study of response to subunit inactivated influenza vaccine. The CDR3 spans 14 residues. Trimming pared 0 bases from V and 7 bases from J, leaving 13 bases between. Germline lookup yields CDR1 SGHKS and CDR2 YYEKEE (reference sequence). General study results and limits: A suggestion made by the authors is that each seasonal influenza vaccination recruits few new T cells.

Via MiXCR, TCRdb re-called the RT-PCR reads, giving one row per CDR3 protein. This sample carries some 300,000 distinct CDR3 sequences, 20% to 25% of them seen once, and the ten largest clones take about a tenth. The sample consisted of PBMCs from blood, taken approximately 20 months after vaccination. The J gene is TRBJ1-1, the V gene TRBV5-5, with D perhaps TRBD1 (5 bases). The receptor's source is a man between 50 and 70 years old who received an inactivated influenza vaccine. The CDR3 DNA is TGTGCCAGCAGCTTGGACAGGATGGACGATGAAGCTTTCTTT. Its protein is CASSLDRMDDEAFF.